The 19 T cell receptor beta chains presented below share a single source sample, sequenced in a study of vaccination effects on CD4 cells after COVID-19. Peptide-pool stimulation followed by sequencing identified expanded antigen-specific CD4+ clonotypes in the ViraFEST assay. Upon completion of 10 to 11 days in culture, CD4+ T cells were isolated. Every participant took two doses of the BNT162b2 or mRNA-1273 vaccine. These TCRs are of unknown antigen specificity. Data came from immunoSEQ multiplex PCR; TCRdb stores just in-frame clones and leaves some out. The top ten clones hold roughly 1.2% of a sample with tens of thousands of clones, around three quarters of them seen once. Material: CD4+ T cells from PBMCs cultured with HCoV-229E spike peptides, obtained after COVID-19 vaccination. These receptor sequences come from a human donor who received a COVID-19 vaccine.

The chain couples TRBV29-1 to TRBJ2-2, with D maybe TRBD1 (5 bases). Trimming left V 5 bases short and J 5 bases short, with 12 bases between. The CDR3 extends over 13 amino acids. The V gene's germline CDR1 is SQVTM and CDR2 ANQGSEA. In DNA, the CDR3 is TGCAGCGTTCGCGCAGGGAATACCGGGGAGCTGTTTTTT. This gives the protein CSVRAGNTGELFF.

The chain employs TRBV7-2 and TRBJ1-2; D unclear. This CDR3 spans 13 amino acids. Germline loops: CDR1 SGHTA, CDR2 FQGNSA. V dropped 0 bases and J dropped 4 bases, with 6 bases sitting between them. CDR3 sequence reads: CASSLAAVYGYTF. The CDR3 DNA reads TGTGCCAGCAGCTTAGCTGCTGTCTATGGCTACACCTTC.

The genes are TRBV9 and TRBJ2-3; a possible D gene is TRBD1 (6 bases). There are 15 residues in the CDR3. CDR1 and CDR2 (germline): SGDLS, YYNGEE. Trimming cost V 0 bases and J 0 bases, with 8 bases left between them. This CDR3 reads CASSVVGQSTDTQYF. The CDR3 DNA reads TGTGCCAGCAGCGTAGTAGGACAGAGCACAGATACGCAGTATTTT.

The chain carries TRBV6-1 and TRBJ1-1; D uncertain. The V end lost 1 base, the J end lost 11 bases, and 14 bases lay between the germline ends. The CDR3 runs 13 residues. In germline, CDR1 is MNHNS, CDR2 SASEGT. The CDR3 coding sequence is TGTGCCAGCAGTGAAGGATTCAAGGCGGGGGCTTTCTTT. It codes for CASSEGFKAGAFF.

This rearrangement joins TRBV2 to TRBJ2-3; no definite D call. Germline-derived CDR1 and CDR2 are SNHLY and FYNNEI. The CDR3 contains 10 residues. V was cut by 6 bases and J by 6 bases, with 4 bases left in between. This chain's CDR3 is CASSQDTQYF. The DNA of the CDR3 is TGTGCCAGCAGCCAGGATACGCAGTATTTT. Looking up the rest from reference TRBV2 and TRBJ2-3 gives the full variable domain: EPEVTQTPSHQVTQMGQEVILRCVPISNHLYFYWYRQILGQKVEFLVSFYNNEISEKSEIFDDQFSVERPDGSNFTLKIRSTKLEDSAMYFCASSQDTQYFGPGTRLTVL.

V is TRBV6-6 and J is TRBJ1-4, with a tentative D call TRBD1 (6 bases). V dropped 4 bases and J dropped 7 bases, with 19 bases sitting between them. Germline V gene data show CDR1 as MNHNY and CDR2 as SVGAGI (reference sequence). There are 16 residues in the CDR3. The CDR3 loop reads CASSFKPGAGGEKLFF. CDR3 coding DNA: TGTGCCAGCAGTTTTAAACCGGGGGCCGGTGGTGAAAAACTGTTTTTT.

V gene TRBV5-1 combines with J gene TRBJ1-4, with D uncertain. This CDR3 region has 14 residues. Trimming removed 4 bases from V and 6 bases from J, with 13 bases in between. Germline CDR1 and CDR2: SGHRS and YFSETQ. The CDR3 DNA sequence: TGCGCCAGCAGCCCGAGGACGGGTTATGAAAAACTGTTTTTT. It encodes CASSPRTGYEKLFF. The complete variable domain, with remaining parts taken from reference TRBV5-1 and TRBJ1-4, reads KAGVTQTPRYLIKTRGQQVTLSCSPISGHRSVSWYQQTPGQGLQFLFEYFSETQRNKGNFPGRFSGRQFSNSRSEMNVSTLELGDSALYLCASSPRTGYEKLFFGSGTQLSVL.

The J gene is TRBJ2-3, the V gene TRBV2; D is unclear. V gave up 5 bases and J gave up 4 bases, with 13 bases separating them. Germline values: CDR1 SNHLY, CDR2 FYNNEI. The CDR3 length is 14 residues. CDR3 coding DNA: TGTGCCAGCAGTTCTAGGGATCTATCAGATACGCAGTATTTT. Amino acids: CASSSRDLSDTQYF.

The rearrangement links TRBV6-2 or TRBV6-3 to TRBJ2-7, with D possibly being TRBD1 (5 bases). In germline, CDR1 is MNHEY, CDR2 SVGEGT. CDR3 size: 13 residues. V was clipped by 6 bases and J by 4 bases, with 13 bases between them. CDR3 bases: TGTGCCAGCAGCATCATGCAGGGTTACGAGCAGTACGTC. The encoded protein is CASSIMQGYEQYV.

CDR3 sequence reads: CASSFRQGTEAFF. CDR3 nucleotides: TGTGCCAGCAGCTTTCGACAGGGCACTGAAGCTTTCTTT. The V call is TRBV7-2, the J call TRBJ1-1, with 7 bases that match TRBD1. Germline V gives CDR1 SGHTA, CDR2 FQGNSA. The CDR3 has 13 residues. J was trimmed by 4 bases and V by 3 bases; bases with no gene match: 2. Supplemented by reference TRBV7-2 and TRBJ1-1, the full variable domain reads GAGVSQSPSNKVTEKGKDVELRCDPISGHTALYWYRQSLGQGLEFLIYFQGNSAPDKSGLPSDRFSAERTGGSVSTLTIQRTQQEDSAVYLCASSFRQGTEAFFGQGTRLTVV.

The rearrangement uses TRBV7-3 and TRBJ2-3; D gene ambiguous. The CDR3 extends over 16 amino acids. CDR1 is SGHTA and CDR2 is FQGTGA in the germline V gene. V was trimmed by 5 bases and J by 0 bases, leaving 15 bases between them. CDR3 nucleotides: TGTGCCAGCAGCGCCAGAGCGAGCGACAGCACAGATACGCAGTATTTT. The encoded protein is CASSARASDSTDTQYF.

This chain joins TRBV27 and TRBJ2-7; D is perhaps TRBD1 (6 bases). With 5 bases removed from V and 4 bases from J, the gap between germline ends came to 15 bases. The length of the CDR3 is 14 residues. Germline-derived CDR1 and CDR2 are MNHEY and SMNVEV (reference sequence). The CDR3 here is CASSPTGPPYEQYV. The CDR3 nucleotides read TGTGCCAGCAGTCCGACAGGTCCTCCTTACGAGCAGTACGTC.

In this sample, this clone turned up a few times. The V and J genes are TRBV19 and TRBJ1-4, with D possibly TRBD1 on 5 matching bases. The V and J ends lost 3 bases and 8 bases respectively, with 16 bases between them. Germline CDR1 is LNHDA and CDR2 is SQIVND (reference sequence). The CDR3 has 15 amino acids. CDR3 sequence (DNA): TGTGCCAGTAGTATTCGGAGGGACGTTTCCGAAAAACTGTTTTTT. Protein: CASSIRRDVSEKLFF.

The gene calls are TRBV7-2 and TRBJ1-1; 8 bases match TRBD1. Trimming removed 5 bases from V and 5 bases from J; junction bases left unmatched: 13. The CDR3 contains 16 residues. Germline V gives CDR1 SGHTA, CDR2 FQGNSA. CDR3 amino acids: CASSPGQGHKATEAFF. DNA for the CDR3: TGTGCCAGCAGCCCAGGACAGGGCCATAAAGCTACTGAAGCTTTCTTT. The variable domain in full, completed from reference TRBV7-2 and TRBJ1-1, reads GAGVSQSPSNKVTEKGKDVELRCDPISGHTALYWYRQSLGQGLEFLIYFQGNSAPDKSGLPSDRFSAERTGGSVSTLTIQRTQQEDSAVYLCASSPGQGHKATEAFFGQGTRLTVV.

This clone has a single count. The chain has TRBV9 and TRBJ1-2; D is perhaps TRBD1 (5 bases). Per germline, CDR1 SGDLS and CDR2 YYNGEE. V was cut by 0 bases and J by 0 bases, with 12 bases left in between. The CDR3 is 16 amino acids. CDR3: CASSVGTGRANYGYTF. DNA of the CDR3: TGTGCCAGCAGCGTAGGTACAGGACGAGCTAACTATGGCTACACCTTC. Combining the CDR3 with reference TRBV9 and TRBJ1-2 gives the whole variable domain DSGVTQTPKHLITATGQRVTLRCSPRSGDLSVYWYQQSLDQGLQFLIQYYNGEERAKGNILERFSAQQFPDLHSELNLSSLELGDSALYFCASSVGTGRANYGYTFGSGTRLTVV.

Only one count was recorded for this clone. The chain has TRBV12-3 or TRBV12-4 and TRBJ2-1, with D possibly TRBD1 on 6 matching bases. CDR3 length: 13 amino acids. Trimming cost V 10 bases and J 6 bases, with 16 bases left between them. CDR3 in amino acids: CATSRGIGNEQFF. CDR3 bases: TGTGCCACCTCTAGGGGGATAGGCAATGAGCAGTTCTTC.

The chain is built from TRBV2 and TRBJ1-5; a possible D gene is TRBD1 (6 bases). In germline, CDR1 is SNHLY, CDR2 FYNNEI. Trimming removed 4 bases from V and 3 bases from J, with 7 bases in between. This CDR3 is 13 amino acids long. Here the CDR3 DNA reads TGTGCCAGCAGTGGGGACAACAATCAGCCCCAGCATTTT. It is translated as CASSGDNNQPQHF.

In this sample, this clone turned up a few times. V gene TRBV2 combines with J gene TRBJ2-7, with 7 bases that match TRBD1. The CDR3 sequence is 14 residues long. The germline V gene encodes CDR1 SNHLY and CDR2 FYNNEI. Losses at the gene ends were 8 bases for V and 2 bases for J; bases not matched to a gene: 9. CDR3 sequence: CASRTGATTYEQYV. The CDR3 nucleotides are TGTGCCAGCCGAACAGGGGCAACTACCTACGAGCAGTACGTC.

This clone has a handful of counts. This chain connects TRBV5-1 to TRBJ1-1, with D possibly TRBD1 on 6 matching bases. In germline, CDR1 is SGHRS, CDR2 YFSETQ. The ends were cut back, 1 base at V and 7 bases at J, with 14 bases in the middle. The CDR3 sequence is 14 residues long. The CDR3 here is CASSLKQGVNEAFF. CDR3 DNA: TGCGCCAGCAGCTTGAAACAGGGTGTTAATGAAGCTTTCTTT.